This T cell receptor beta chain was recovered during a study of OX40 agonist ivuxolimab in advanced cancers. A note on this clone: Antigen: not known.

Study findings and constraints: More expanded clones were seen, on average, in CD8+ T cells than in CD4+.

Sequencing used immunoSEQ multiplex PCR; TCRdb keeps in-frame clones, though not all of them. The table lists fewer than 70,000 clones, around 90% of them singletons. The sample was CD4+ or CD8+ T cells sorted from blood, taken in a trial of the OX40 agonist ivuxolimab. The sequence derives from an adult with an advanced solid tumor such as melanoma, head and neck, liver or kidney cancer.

DNA for the CDR3: TGTGCCAGCAGTGTGAGCGGGAAGACCTACAATGAGCAGTTCTTC. Amino acids: CASSVSGKTYNEQFF. This chain connects TRBV2 to TRBJ2-1; 7 nucleotides align to TRBD2. The CDR3 sequence is 15 residues long. Germline V gene data show CDR1 as SNHLY and CDR2 as FYNNEI. V gave up 4 bases and J gave up 2 bases; unmatched junction bases: 5. The full variable domain, its missing parts supplied by reference TRBV2 and TRBJ2-1, is EPEVTQTPSHQVTQMGQEVILRCVPISNHLYFYWYRQILGQKVEFLVSFYNNEISEKSEIFDDQFSVERPDGSNFTLKIRSTKLEDSAMYFCASSVSGKTYNEQFFGPGTRLTVL.